This TCR beta chain was observed in a study of T-cell memory formation after mild COVID-19. Study outcomes and limitations: In pre-infection memory, a portion of responding clones appeared, which suggested that cross-reactive memory joined.

Constant-segment-primed 5'RACE gave TCR alpha and TCR beta cDNA libraries with sample barcodes and UMIs. From the 5' RACE reads, TCRdb called clonotypes with MiXCR, one entry per CDR3 protein. The data hold about 90,000 distinct CDR3 sequences, with over 12% observed a single time. The V gene end was trimmed by 3 bases and the J gene end by 3 bases; junction bases not matched to a gene: 11. Per the germline V gene, CDR1 is MGHRA and CDR2 is YSYEKL. The CDR3 loop spans 17 amino acids. On this clonotype: The antigen remains unidentified.

The sample comprised PBMCs or a T cell subset sorted from them (not recorded which). This sequence was found in a man in his late teens or twenties who had mild COVID-19 (a few samples of this study predate the infection). Cell type and time point are not known. This rearrangement joins TRBV4-1 to TRBJ2-3; 8 bases fit TRBD2. CDR3 amino acids: CASSHGRDLQPTDTQYF. The CDR3 nucleotides read TGCGCCAGCAGCCACGGGAGGGATCTCCAACCAACAGATACGCAGTATTTT.